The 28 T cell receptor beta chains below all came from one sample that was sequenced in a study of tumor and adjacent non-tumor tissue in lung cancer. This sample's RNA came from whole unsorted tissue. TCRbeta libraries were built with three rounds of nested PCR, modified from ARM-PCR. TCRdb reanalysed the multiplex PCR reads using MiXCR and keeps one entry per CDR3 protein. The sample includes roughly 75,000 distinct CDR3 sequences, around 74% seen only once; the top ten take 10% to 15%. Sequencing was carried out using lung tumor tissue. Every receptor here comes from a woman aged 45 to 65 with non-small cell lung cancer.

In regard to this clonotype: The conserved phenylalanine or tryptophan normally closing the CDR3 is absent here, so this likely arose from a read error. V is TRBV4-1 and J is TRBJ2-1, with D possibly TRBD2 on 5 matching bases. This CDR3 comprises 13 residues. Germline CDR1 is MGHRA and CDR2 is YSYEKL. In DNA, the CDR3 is TGCGCCAGGAGCCAGAAGGAGGACTCTGAGCAGTTCTGC. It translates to CARSQKEDSEQFC.

This CDR3 reads CTNRRGNQETQYF. The DNA of the CDR3 is TGTACCAACAGGCGGGGAAACCAAGAGACCCAGTACTTC. The chain combines TRBV6-5 with TRBJ2-5, with D maybe TRBD2 (6 bases). Germline V gene sequence: CDR1 MNHEY, CDR2 SVGAGI. This CDR3 is built from 13 residues.

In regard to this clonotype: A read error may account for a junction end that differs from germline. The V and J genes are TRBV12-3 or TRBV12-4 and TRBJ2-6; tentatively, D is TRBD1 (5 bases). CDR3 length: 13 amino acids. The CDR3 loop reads CAGRVTGANVLIF. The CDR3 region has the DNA TGTGCCGGCAGGGTTACTGGGGCCAACGTCCTGATTTTC.

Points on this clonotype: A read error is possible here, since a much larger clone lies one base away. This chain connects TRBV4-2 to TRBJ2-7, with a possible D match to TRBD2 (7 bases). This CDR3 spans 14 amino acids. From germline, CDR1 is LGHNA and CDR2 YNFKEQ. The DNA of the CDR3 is TGTGCCAGCGGCCAAGCCGGGGGGCCCTACGAGCACTACTTC. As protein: CASGQAGGPYEHYF.

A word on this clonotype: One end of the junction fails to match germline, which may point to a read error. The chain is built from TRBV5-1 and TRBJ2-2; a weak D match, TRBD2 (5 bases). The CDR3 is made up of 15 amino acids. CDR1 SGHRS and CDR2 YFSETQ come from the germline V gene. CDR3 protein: CASSMAIGSTGELFF. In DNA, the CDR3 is TGCGCCAGCAGCATGGCGATCGGCTCCACCGGGGAGCTTTTTTTT. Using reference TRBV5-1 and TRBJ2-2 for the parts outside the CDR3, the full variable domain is KAGVTQTPRYLIKTRGQQVTLSCSPISGHRSVSWYQQTPGQGLQFLFEYFSETQRNKGNFPGRFSGRQFSNSRSEMNVSTLELGDSALYLCASSMAIGSTGELFFGEGSRLTVL.

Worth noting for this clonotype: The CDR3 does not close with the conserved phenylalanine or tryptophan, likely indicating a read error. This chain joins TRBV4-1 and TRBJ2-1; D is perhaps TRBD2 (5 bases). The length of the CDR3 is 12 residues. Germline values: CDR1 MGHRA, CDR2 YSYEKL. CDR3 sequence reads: CASSWEYKEQFL. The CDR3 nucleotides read TGCGCCAGCAGCTGGGAGTACAAAGAGCAGTTCTTG.

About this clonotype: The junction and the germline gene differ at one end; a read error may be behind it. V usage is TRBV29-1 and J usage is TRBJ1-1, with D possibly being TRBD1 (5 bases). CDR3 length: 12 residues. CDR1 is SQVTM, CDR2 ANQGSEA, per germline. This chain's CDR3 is CSTTEGRTEAFF. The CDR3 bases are TGCAGCACTACGGAGGGGAGGACTGAAGCTTTCTTC.

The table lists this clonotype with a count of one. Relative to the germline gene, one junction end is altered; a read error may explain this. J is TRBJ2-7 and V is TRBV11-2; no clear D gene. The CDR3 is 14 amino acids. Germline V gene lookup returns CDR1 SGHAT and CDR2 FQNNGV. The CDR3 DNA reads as TGTGCCAACAGCGTGAAAGGCGCGGTAAATGAGCAGTACTTC. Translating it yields CANSVKGAVNEQYF.

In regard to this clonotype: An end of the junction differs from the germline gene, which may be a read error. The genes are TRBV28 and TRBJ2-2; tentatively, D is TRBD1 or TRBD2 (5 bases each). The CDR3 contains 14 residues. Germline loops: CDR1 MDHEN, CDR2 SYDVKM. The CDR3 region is CASSLGIRTGDLFF. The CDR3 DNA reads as TGTGCCAGCAGTTTGGGGATAAGGACCGGGGACCTGTTTTTT. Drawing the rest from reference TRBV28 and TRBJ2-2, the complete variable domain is DVKVTQSSRYLVKRTGEKVFLECVQDMDHENMFWYRQDPGLGLRLIYFSYDVKMKEKGDIPEGYSVSREKKERFSLILESASTNQTSMYLCASSLGIRTGDLFFGEGSRLTVL.

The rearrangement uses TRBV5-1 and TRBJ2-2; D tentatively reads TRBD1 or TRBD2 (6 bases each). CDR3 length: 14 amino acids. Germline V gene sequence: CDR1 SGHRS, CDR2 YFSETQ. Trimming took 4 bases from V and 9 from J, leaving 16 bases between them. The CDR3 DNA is TGCGCCAGCAGCACGGGGGCGAATACCCGGGAGCTGTTTTTT. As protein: CASSTGANTRELFF.

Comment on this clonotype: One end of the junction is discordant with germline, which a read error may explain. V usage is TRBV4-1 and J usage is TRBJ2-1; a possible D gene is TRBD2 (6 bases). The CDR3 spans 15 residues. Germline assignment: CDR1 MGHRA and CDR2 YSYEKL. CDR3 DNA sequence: TGCGCCAGGAGCCAGTCCATTAGCGGAGGGGCTGAGCAGTTCTTC. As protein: CARSQSISGGAEQFF.

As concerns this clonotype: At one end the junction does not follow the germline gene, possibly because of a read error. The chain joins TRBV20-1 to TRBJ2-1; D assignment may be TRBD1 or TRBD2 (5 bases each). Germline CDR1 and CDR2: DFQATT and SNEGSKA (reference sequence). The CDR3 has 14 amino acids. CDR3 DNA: TGCAGTGCCGGGGCCGGGATTAGCGTCCCTGAGCAGTTCTTT. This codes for CSAGAGISVPEQFF.

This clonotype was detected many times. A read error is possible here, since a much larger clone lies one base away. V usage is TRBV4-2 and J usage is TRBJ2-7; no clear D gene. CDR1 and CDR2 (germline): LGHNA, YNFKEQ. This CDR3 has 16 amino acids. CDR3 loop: CASRHAVEAVPYEQYF. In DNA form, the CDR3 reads TGTGCCAGCCGCCATGCAGTAGAGGCGGTCCCCTACGAGCAGTACTTC.

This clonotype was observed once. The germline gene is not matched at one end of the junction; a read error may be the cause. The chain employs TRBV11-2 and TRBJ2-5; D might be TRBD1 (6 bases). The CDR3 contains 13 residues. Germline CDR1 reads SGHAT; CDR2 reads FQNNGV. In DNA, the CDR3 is TGTGCCAGTAGCCTACAGGGTTGGGAGAACCAGTACTTC. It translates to CASSLQGWENQYF.

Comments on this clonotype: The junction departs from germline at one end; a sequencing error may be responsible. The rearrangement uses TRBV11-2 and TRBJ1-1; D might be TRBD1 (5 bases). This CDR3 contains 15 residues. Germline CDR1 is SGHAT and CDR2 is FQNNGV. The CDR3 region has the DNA TGTGCCGGCAGGCTCTGGGGGGGAAAGAACACTGAAGCTTTCTTT. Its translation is CAGRLWGGKNTEAFF.

The CDR3 DNA reads TGTGCCAACAATCCCCTCCCCGGGAAGATGGGGACCGGGGAGCTGTTTTTT. This codes for CANNPLPGKMGTGELFF. The genes are TRBV12-3 or TRBV12-4 and TRBJ2-2; maybe TRBD2 (5 bases). V dropped 10 bases and J dropped 5 bases, with 26 bases sitting between them. The CDR3 length is 17 residues.

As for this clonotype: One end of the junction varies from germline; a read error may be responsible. The CDR3 here is CVSSPLVHEQYF. CDR3 DNA: TGTGTCAGCAGCCCCCTGGTGCACGAGCAGTACTTC. The chain recombines TRBV7-8 with TRBJ2-7; D unresolved. The CDR3 consists of 12 residues. The germline CDR1 and CDR2 sequences are SGHVS and FQNEAQ.

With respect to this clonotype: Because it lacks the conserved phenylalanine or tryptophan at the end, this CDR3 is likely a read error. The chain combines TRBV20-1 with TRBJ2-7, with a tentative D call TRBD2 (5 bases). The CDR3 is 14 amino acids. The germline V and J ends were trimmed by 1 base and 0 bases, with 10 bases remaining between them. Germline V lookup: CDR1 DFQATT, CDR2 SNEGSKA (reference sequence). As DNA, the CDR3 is TGCAGTGCTAGAGGTCCGGGGAGCTCCTACGAGCAGTACCTC. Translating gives CSARGPGSSYEQYL.

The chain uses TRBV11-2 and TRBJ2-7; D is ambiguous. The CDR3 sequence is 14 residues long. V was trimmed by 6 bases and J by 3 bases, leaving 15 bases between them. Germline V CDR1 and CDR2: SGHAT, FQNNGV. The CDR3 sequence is CASSLIRNSYEQYF. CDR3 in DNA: TGTGCCAGCAGTTTAATTAGGAACAGCTACGAGCAGTACTTC.

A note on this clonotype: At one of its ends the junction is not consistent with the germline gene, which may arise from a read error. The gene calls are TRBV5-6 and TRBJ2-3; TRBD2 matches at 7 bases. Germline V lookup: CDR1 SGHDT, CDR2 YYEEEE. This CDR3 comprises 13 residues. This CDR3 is CASSLGGVDTRYF. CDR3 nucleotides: TGTGCCAGTAGCTTGGGAGGGGTAGATACGCGGTATTTT.

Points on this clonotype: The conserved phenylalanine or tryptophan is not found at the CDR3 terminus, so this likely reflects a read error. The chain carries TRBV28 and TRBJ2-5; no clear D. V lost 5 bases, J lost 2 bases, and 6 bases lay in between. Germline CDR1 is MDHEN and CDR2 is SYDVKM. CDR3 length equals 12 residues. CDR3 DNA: TGTGCCAGCAGTGGGATTCAAGAGACCCAGTACTCC. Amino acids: CASSGIQETQYS.

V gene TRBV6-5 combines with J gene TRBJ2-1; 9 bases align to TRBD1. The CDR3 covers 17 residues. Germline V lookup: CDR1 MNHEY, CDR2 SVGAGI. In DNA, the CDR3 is TGTGTCAGTAGTTACTCGATGGCGGGACAGGGAGGGAATGAGCAGTTCTTC. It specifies CVSSYSMAGQGGNEQFF.

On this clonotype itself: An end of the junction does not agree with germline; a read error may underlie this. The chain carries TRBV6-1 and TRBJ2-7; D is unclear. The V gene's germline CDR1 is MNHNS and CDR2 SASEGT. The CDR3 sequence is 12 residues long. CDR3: CASSLSSCEQYF. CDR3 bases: TGTGCCAGCAGTCTGAGCTCCTGCGAGCAATACTTC.

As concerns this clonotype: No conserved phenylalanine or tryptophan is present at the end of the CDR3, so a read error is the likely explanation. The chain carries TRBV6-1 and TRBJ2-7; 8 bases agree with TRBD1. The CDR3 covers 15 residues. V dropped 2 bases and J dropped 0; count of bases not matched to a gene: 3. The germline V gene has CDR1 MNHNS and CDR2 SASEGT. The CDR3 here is CASSEYGTGSYEQYY. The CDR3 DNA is TGTGCCAGCAGTGAATATGGGACAGGCTCCTACGAGCAGTACTAC.

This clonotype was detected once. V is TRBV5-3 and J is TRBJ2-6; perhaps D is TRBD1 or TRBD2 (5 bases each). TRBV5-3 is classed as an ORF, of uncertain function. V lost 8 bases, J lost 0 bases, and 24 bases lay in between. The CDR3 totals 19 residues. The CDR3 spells CASQHRSGTGPSGANVLTF. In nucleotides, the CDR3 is TGTGCCAGCCAGCATCGATCCGGGACGGGCCCCTCTGGGGCCAACGTCCTGACTTTC.

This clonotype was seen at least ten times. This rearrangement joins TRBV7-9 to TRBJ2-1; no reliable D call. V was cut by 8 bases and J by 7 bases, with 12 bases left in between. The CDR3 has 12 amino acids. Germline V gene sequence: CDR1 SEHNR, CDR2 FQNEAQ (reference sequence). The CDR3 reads CASGHSGNEQFF. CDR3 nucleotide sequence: TGTGCCAGCGGCCATAGTGGGAATGAGCAGTTCTTC. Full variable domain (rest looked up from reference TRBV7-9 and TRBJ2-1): DTGVSQNPRHKITKRGQNVTFRCDPISEHNRLYWYRQTLGQGPEFLTYFQNEAQLEKSRLLSDRFSAERPKGSFSTLEIQRTEQGDSAMYLCASGHSGNEQFFGPGTRLTVL.

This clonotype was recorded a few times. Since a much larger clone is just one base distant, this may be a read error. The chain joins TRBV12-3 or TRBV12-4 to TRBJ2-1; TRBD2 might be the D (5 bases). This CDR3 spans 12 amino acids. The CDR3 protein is CASGFMGDEQFF. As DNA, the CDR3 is TGTGCCAGCGGTTTTATGGGAGACGAGCAGTTCTTC.

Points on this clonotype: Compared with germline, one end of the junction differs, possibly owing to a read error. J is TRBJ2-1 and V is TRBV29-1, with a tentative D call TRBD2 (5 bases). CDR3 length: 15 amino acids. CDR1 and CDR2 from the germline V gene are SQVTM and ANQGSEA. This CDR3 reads CSVELSGNSCNEQFF. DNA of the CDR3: TGCAGCGTTGAACTGTCCGGGAACTCCTGCAATGAGCAATTCTTC.